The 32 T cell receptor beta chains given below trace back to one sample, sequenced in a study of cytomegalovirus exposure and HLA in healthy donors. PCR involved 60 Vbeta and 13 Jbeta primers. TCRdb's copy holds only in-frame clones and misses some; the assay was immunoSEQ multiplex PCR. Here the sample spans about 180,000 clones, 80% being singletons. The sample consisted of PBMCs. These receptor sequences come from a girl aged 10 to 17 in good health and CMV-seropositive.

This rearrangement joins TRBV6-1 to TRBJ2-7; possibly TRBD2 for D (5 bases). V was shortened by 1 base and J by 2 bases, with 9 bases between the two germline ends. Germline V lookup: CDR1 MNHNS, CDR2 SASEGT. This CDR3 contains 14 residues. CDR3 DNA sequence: TGTGCCAGCAGTGAAGGGTGGAGGACCTACGAGCAGTACTTC. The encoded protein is CASSEGWRTYEQYF.

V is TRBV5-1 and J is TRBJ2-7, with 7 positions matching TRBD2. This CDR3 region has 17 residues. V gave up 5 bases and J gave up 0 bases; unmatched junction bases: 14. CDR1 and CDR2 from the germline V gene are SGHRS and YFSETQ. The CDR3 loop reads CASSVTAGTMSSYEQYF. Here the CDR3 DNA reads TGCGCCAGCAGTGTCACCGCCGGGACTATGAGCTCCTACGAGCAGTACTTC.

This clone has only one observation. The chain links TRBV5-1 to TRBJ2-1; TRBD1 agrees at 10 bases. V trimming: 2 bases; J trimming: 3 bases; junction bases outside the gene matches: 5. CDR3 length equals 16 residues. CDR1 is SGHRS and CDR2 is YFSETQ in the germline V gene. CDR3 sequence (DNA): TGCGCCAGCAGCTTTGCTGGACAGGGGGGCTACAATGAGCAGTTCTTC. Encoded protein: CASSFAGQGGYNEQFF.

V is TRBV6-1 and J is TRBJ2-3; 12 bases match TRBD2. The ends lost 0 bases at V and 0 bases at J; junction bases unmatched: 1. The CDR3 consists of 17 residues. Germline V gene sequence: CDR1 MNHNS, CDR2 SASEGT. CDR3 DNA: TGTGCCAGCAGTGAAGCCCTAGCGGGAGGGAGCACAGATACGCAGTATTTT. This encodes CASSEALAGGSTDTQYF.

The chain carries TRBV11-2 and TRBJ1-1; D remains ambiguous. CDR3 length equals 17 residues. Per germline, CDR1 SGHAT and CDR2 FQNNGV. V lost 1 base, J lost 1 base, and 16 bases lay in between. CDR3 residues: CASSLVGHPTQNTEAFF. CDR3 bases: TGTGCCAGCAGCTTAGTTGGGCACCCGACCCAGAACACTGAAGCTTTCTTT.

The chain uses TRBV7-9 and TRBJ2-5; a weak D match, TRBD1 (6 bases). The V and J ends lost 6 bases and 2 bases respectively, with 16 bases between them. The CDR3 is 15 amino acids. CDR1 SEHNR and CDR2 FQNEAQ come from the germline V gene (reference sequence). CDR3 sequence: CASSYNRARQETQYF. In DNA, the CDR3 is TGTGCCAGCAGTTATAACAGGGCGAGACAAGAGACCCAGTACTTC.

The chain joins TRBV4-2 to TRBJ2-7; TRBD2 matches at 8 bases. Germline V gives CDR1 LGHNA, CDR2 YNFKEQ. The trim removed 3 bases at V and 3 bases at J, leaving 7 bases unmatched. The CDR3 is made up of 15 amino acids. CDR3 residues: CASSQDSGADYEQYF. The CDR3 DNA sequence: TGTGCCAGCAGCCAGGATAGCGGGGCTGACTACGAGCAGTACTTC.

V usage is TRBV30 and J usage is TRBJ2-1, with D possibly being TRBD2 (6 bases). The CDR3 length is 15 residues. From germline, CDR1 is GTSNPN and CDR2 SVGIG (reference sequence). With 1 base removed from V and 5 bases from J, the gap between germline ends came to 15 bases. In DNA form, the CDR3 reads TGTGCCTGGAGTGGGGGGACTCCGTGGCACAATGAGCAGTTCTTC. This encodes CAWSGGTPWHNEQFF.

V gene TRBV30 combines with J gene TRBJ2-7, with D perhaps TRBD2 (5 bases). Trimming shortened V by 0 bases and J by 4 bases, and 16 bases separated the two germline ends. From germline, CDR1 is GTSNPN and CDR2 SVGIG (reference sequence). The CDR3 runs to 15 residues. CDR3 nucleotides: TGTGCCTGGAGTGTAGCGGCCGAGCGGCTATACGAGCAGTACTTC. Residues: CAWSVAAERLYEQYF.

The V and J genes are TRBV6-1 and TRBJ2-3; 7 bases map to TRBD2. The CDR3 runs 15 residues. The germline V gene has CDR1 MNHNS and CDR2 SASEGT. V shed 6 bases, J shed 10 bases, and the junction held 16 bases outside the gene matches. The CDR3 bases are TGTGCCAGCAGGATACCGGGACTACCGAACGAGTCGCAGTATTTT. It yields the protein CASRIPGLPNESQYF.

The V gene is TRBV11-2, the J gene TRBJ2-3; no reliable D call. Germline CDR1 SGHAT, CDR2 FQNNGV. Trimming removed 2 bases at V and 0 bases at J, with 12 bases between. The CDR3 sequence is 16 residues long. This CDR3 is CASSLTPFPSTDTQYF. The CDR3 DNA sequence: TGTGCCAGCAGCTTAACTCCGTTCCCTAGCACAGATACGCAGTATTTT.

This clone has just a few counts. CDR3 sequence: CASNTQERADTQYF. The CDR3 DNA reads as TGTGCCAGCAACACCCAGGAGCGGGCAGATACGCAGTATTTT. The chain joins TRBV5-4 to TRBJ2-3; D might be TRBD2 (6 bases). The ends were cut back, 6 bases at V and 4 bases at J, with 15 bases in the middle. Germline values: CDR1 SGHNT, CDR2 YYREEE (reference sequence). This CDR3 has 14 residues.

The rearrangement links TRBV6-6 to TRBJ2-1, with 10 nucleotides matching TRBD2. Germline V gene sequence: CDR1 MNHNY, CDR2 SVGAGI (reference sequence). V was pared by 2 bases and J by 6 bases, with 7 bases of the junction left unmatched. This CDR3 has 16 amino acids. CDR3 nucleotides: TGTGCCAGCAGTTACCCCAAGCGGGAGGGATTCAATGAGCAGTTCTTC. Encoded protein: CASSYPKREGFNEQFF.

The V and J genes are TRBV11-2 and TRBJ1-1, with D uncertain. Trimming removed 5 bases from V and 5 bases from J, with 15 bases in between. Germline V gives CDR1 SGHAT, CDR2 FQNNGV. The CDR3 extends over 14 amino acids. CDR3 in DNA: TGTGCCAGCAGCACAATTCGAGGTATGACTGAAGCTTTCTTT. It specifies CASSTIRGMTEAFF.

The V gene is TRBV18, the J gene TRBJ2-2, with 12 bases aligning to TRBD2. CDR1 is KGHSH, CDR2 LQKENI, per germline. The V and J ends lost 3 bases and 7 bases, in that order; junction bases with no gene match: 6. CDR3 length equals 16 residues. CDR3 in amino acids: CASSPTLAGGSGELFF. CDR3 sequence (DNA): TGTGCCAGCTCACCGACACTAGCGGGAGGCAGCGGGGAGCTGTTTTTT.

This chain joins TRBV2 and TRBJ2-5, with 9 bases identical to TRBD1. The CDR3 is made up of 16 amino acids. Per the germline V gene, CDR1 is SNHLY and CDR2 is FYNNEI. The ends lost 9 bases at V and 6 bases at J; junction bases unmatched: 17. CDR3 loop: CASDNPGQGFGKTQYF. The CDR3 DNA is TGTGCCAGTGATAACCCGGGACAGGGTTTCGGAAAGACCCAGTACTTC. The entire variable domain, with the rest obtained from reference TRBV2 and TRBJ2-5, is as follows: EPEVTQTPSHQVTQMGQEVILRCVPISNHLYFYWYRQILGQKVEFLVSFYNNEISEKSEIFDDQFSVERPDGSNFTLKIRSTKLEDSAMYFCASDNPGQGFGKTQYFGPGTRLLVL.

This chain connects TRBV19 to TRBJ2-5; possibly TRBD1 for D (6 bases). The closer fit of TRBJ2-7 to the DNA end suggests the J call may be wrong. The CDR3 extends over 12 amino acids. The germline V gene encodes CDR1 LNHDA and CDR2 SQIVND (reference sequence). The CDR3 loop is CATSPTGYEQYF. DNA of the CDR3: TGTGCCACCTCCCCGACAGGCTACGAGCAGTACTTC.

This CDR3 reads CASSFVAGGYLETQYF. CDR3 DNA sequence: TGTGCCAGCAGCTTCGTAGCGGGAGGGTATCTGGAGACCCAGTACTTC. V is TRBV11-2 and J is TRBJ2-5, with 11 bases identical to TRBD2. After removal of 3 bases from V and 5 bases from J, the junction contained 8 bases not matched to a gene. There are 16 residues in the CDR3. Germline V gene data show CDR1 as SGHAT and CDR2 as FQNNGV.

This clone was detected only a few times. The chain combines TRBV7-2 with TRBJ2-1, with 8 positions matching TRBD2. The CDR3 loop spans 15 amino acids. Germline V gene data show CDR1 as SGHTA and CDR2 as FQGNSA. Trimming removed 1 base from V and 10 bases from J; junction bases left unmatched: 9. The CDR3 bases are TGTGCCAGCAGCTTAGAAGCGGGAGCCCACAGGGAGCAGTTCTTC. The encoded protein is CASSLEAGAHREQFF.

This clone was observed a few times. The CDR3 DNA reads TGCGCCAGCAGCTTTTCGGGAGAAGAGACCCAGTACTTC. Translating gives CASSFSGEETQYF. The chain couples TRBV5-1 to TRBJ2-5, with D possibly being TRBD2 (6 bases). Germline CDR1 reads SGHRS; CDR2 reads YFSETQ. This CDR3 contains 13 residues. Trimming pared 2 bases from V and 3 bases from J, leaving 8 bases between.

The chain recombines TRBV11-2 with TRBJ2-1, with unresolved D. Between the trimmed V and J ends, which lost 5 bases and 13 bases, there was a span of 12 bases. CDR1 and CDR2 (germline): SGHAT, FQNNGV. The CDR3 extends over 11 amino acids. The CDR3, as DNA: TGTGCCAGCAGCGAACGACTCTCCCAGTTCTTC. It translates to CASSERLSQFF. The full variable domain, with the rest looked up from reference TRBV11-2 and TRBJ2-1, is EAGVAQSPRYKIIEKRQSVAFWCNPISGHATLYWYQQILGQGPKLLIQFQNNGVVDDSQLPKDRFSAERLKGVDSTLKIQPAKLEDSAVYLCASSERLSQFFGPGTRLTVL.

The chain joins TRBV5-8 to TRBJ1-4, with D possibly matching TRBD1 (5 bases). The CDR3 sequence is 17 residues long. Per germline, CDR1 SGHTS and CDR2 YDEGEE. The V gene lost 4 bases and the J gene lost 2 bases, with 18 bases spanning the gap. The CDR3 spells CASSRRLRVWTNEKLFF. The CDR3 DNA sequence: TGTGCCAGCAGCCGCCGCCTCAGGGTGTGGACTAATGAAAAACTGTTTTTT.

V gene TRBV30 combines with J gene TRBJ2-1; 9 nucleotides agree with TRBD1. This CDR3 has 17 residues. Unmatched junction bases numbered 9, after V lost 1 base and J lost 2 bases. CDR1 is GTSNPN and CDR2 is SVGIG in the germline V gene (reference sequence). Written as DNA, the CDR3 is TGTGCCTGGAGTGGTGGAGCCGGGACAGGGCCCTACAATGAGCAGTTCTTC. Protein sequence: CAWSGGAGTGPYNEQFF.

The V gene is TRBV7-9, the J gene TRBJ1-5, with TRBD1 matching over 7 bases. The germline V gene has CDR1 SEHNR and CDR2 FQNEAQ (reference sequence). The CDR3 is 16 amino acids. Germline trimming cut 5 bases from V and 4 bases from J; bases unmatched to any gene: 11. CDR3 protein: CASSDTRQGQNQPQHF. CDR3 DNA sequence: TGTGCCAGCAGCGATACTAGACAGGGCCAAAATCAGCCCCAGCATTTT.

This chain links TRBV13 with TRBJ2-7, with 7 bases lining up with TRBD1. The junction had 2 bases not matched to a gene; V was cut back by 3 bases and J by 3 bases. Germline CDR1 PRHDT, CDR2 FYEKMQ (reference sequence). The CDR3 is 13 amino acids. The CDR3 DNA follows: TGTGCCAGCAGCTTGGGACAGTTCTACGAGCAGTACTTC. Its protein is CASSLGQFYEQYF. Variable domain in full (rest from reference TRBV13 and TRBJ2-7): AAGVIQSPRHLIKEKRETATLKCYPIPRHDTVYWYQQGPGQDPQFLISFYEKMQSDKGSIPDRFSAQQFSDYHSELNMSSLELGDSALYFCASSLGQFYEQYFGPGTRLTVT.

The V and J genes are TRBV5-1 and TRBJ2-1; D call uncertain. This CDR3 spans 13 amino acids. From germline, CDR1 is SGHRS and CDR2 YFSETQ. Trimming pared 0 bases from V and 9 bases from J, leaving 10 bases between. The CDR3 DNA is TGCGCCAGCAGCTTGGGAGATCGTACTGAGCAGTTCTTC. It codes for CASSLGDRTEQFF.

The CDR3 DNA follows: TGTCCTGGGAGCGCAGCAAAAAACCTCGGCACTGAAGCTTTCTTT. Its translation: CPGSAAKNLGTEAFF. The V call is TRBV22-1, the J call TRBJ1-1. TRBV22-1 is a listed pseudogene. This CDR3 contains 15 residues.

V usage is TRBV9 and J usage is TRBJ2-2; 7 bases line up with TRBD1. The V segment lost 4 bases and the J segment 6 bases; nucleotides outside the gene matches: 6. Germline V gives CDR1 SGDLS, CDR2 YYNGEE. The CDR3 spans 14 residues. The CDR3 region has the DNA TGTGCCAGCAGCTTTGACAGGGCCCCCGGGGAGCTGTTTTTT. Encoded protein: CASSFDRAPGELFF.

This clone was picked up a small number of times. DNA of the CDR3: TGTGCCAGCAGCCAGTCCCCCATGAACACTGAAGCTTTCTTT. The encoded protein is CASSQSPMNTEAFF. The J gene is TRBJ1-1, the V gene TRBV27, with unresolved D. This CDR3 spans 14 amino acids. The germline V and J ends were trimmed by 6 bases and 0 bases, with 11 bases remaining between them. Germline-derived CDR1 and CDR2 are MNHEY and SMNVEV (reference sequence).

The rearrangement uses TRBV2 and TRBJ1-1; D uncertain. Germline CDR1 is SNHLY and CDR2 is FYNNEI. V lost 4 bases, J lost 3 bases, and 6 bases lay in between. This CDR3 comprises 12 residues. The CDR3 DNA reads TGTGCCAGCAGTGGAGAAGACACTGAAGCTTTCTTT. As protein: CASSGEDTEAFF.

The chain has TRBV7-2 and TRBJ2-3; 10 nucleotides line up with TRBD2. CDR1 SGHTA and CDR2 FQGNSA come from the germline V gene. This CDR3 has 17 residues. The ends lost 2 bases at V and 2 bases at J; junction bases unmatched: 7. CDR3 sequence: CASSLSGRASTTDTQYF. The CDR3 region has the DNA TGTGCCAGCAGCTTAAGCGGGAGGGCCTCGACCACAGATACGCAGTATTTT.

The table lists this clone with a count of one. The CDR3 coding sequence is TGTGCCAGCAGTTTCCTTAACAATCAGCCCCAGCATTTT. This codes for CASSFLNNQPQHF. The chain has TRBV6-6 and TRBJ1-5; D not certain. Per germline, CDR1 MNHNY and CDR2 SVGAGI (reference sequence). CDR3 size: 13 residues. V shed 4 bases and J shed 3 bases, with 7 bases lying between them.